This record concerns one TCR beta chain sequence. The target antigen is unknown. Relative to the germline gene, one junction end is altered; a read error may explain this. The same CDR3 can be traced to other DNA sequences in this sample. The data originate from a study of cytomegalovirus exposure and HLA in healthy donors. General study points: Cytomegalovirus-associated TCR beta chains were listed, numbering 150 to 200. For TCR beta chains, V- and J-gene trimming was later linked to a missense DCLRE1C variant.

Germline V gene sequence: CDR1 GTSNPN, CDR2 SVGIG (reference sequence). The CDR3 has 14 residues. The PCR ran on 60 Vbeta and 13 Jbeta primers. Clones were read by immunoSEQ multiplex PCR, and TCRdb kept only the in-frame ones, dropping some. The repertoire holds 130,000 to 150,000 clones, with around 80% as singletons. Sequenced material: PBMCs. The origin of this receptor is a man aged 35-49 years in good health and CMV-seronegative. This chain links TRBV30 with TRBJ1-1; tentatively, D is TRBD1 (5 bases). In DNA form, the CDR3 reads TGTGCGTGGAGTTCGGGGGGGAGGGGCACTGAAGCTTTCTTT. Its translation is CAWSSGGRGTEAFF.